A single sample is the source of the 7 T cell receptor beta chains below, sequenced in a study of T cell responses to AZD1222 COVID-19 vaccine. Assay: immunoSEQ multiplex PCR; the TCRdb copy retains only in-frame clones and omits some. Counted here are about 30,000 clones, approximately 90% occurring once; the ten biggest clones make up under 50%. This sample comprised peripheral blood, obtained on day 0 of AZD1222 vaccination. The receptors were sampled from an adult in good health.

The chain recombines TRBV4-2 with TRBJ1-3, with D possibly TRBD1 on 6 matching bases. The CDR3 loop spans 15 amino acids. Germline V gene lookup returns CDR1 LGHNA and CDR2 YNFKEQ. V was pared by 0 bases and J by 1 base, with 7 bases between. CDR3 sequence: CASSQEQGSGNTIYF. The CDR3, as DNA: TGTGCCAGCAGCCAAGAACAGGGTTCTGGAAACACCATATATTTT.

The rearrangement joins TRBV7-9 to TRBJ1-2, with 8 bases that match TRBD1. Germline V lookup: CDR1 SEHNR, CDR2 FQNEAQ (reference sequence). The CDR3 sequence is 14 residues long. V lost 4 bases, J lost 4 bases, and 5 bases stayed unmatched. CDR3 loop: CASSYRDRSYGYTF. DNA for the CDR3: TGTGCCAGCAGCTACCGGGACAGGAGCTATGGCTACACCTTC.

The genes are TRBV30 and TRBJ2-3; 9 positions match TRBD2. V shed 5 bases and J 2 bases; nucleotides not matched to a gene: 11. The V gene's germline CDR1 is GTSNPN and CDR2 SVGIG (reference sequence). The CDR3 is made up of 16 amino acids. CDR3 sequence: CAWAPLSGGPTDTQYF. In DNA form, the CDR3 reads TGTGCCTGGGCTCCCTTAAGCGGGGGGCCCACAGATACGCAGTATTTT.

The gene calls are TRBV5-1 and TRBJ1-6, with TRBD1 as a possible D gene (5 bases). The CDR3 contains 15 residues. Germline V gives CDR1 SGHRS, CDR2 YFSETQ. The V and J ends lost 2 bases and 10 bases respectively, with 16 bases between them. The CDR3 region has the DNA TGCGCCAGCAGCTTAGGGGTAGGAGGGGAATCACCCCTCCACTTT. Translating gives CASSLGVGGESPLHF.

The V call is TRBV4-1, the J call TRBJ1-5; tentatively, D is TRBD1 (5 bases). V lost 2 bases and J 6 bases, leaving 11 bases between the germline ends. Germline lookup yields CDR1 MGHRA and CDR2 YSYEKL. The CDR3 is 14 amino acids. The CDR3 protein is CASSQYQGTQPQHF. The CDR3 DNA follows: TGCGCCAGCAGCCAATATCAGGGTACTCAGCCCCAGCATTTT.

V usage is TRBV3-1 (or the pseudogene TRBV3-2) and J usage is TRBJ2-3, with 15 bases matching TRBD2. The V and J ends lost 4 bases and 5 bases, in that order; junction bases with no gene match: 4. The CDR3 consists of 16 residues. CDR1 and CDR2 (germline): LGHDT, YNNKEL (reference sequence). The CDR3 loop reads CASSRGLAGGGDTQYF. The CDR3 coding sequence is TGTGCCAGCAGCCGGGGACTAGCGGGGGGTGGAGATACGCAGTATTTT.

The chain is built from TRBV7-9 and TRBJ1-1; D remains unclear. V lost 1 base and J lost 3, with 3 bases in between. This CDR3 spans 12 amino acids. Germline V gene data show CDR1 as SEHNR and CDR2 as FQNEAQ (reference sequence). For the CDR3, the DNA is TGTGCCAGCAGCTTAGTGGACACTGAAGCTTTCTTT. It translates to CASSLVDTEAFF.